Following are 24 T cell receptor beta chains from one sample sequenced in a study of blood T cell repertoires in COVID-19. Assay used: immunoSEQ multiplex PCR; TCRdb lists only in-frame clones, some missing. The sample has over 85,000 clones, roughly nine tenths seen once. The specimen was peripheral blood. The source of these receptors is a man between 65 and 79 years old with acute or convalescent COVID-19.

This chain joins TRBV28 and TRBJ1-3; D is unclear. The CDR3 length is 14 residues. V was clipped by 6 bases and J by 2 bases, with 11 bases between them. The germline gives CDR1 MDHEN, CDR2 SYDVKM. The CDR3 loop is CASRFGETGNTIYF. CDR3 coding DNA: TGTGCCAGCAGGTTTGGAGAAACTGGAAACACCATATATTTT. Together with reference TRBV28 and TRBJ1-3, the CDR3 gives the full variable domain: DVKVTQSSRYLVKRTGEKVFLECVQDMDHENMFWYRQDPGLGLRLIYFSYDVKMKEKGDIPEGYSVSREKKERFSLILESASTNQTSMYLCASRFGETGNTIYFGEGSWLTVV.

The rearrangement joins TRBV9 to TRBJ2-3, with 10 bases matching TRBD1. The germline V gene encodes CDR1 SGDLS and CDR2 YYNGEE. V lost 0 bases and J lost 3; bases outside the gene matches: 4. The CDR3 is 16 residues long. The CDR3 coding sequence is TGTGCCAGCAGCGTAGTTGGGACAGGGGTGACAGATACGCAGTATTTT. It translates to CASSVVGTGVTDTQYF.

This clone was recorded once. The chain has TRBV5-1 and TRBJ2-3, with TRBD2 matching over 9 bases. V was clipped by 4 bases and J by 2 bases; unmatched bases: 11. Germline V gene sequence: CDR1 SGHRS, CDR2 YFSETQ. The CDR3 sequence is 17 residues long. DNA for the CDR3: TGCGCCAGCAGCGCCCTCATTAGCGGGGGCTACACAGATACGCAGTATTTT. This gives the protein CASSALISGGYTDTQYF.

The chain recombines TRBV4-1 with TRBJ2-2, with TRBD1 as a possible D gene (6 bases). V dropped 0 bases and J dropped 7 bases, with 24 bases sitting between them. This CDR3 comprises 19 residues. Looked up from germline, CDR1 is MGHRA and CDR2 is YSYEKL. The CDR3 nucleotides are TGCGCCAGCAGCCAAGATCGGCAGGGGACCCGGTCGATTAGCGGGGAGCTGTTTTTT. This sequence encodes CASSQDRQGTRSISGELFF.

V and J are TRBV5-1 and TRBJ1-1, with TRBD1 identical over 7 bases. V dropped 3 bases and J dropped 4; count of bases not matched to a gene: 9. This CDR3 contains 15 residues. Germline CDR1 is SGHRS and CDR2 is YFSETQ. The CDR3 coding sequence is TGCGCCAGCAGCTCGGAGAGCAACAGGGGCACTGAAGCTTTCTTT. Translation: CASSSESNRGTEAFF.

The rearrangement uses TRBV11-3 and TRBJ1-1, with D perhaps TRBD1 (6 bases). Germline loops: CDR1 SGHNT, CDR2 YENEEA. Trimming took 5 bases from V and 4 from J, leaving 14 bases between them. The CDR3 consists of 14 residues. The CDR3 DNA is TGTGCCAGCAGCCCAGGGGTCTGGAGCACTGAAGCTTTCTTT. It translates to CASSPGVWSTEAFF. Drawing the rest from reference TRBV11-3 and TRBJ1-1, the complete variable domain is EAGVVQSPRYKIIEKKQPVAFWCNPISGHNTLYWYLQNLGQGPELLIRYENEEAVDDSQLPKDRFSAERLKGVDSTLKIQPAELGDSAVYLCASSPGVWSTEAFFGQGTRLTVV.

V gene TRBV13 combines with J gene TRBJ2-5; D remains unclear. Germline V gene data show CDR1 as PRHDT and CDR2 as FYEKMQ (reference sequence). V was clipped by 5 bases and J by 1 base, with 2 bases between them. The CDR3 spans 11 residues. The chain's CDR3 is CASSLQETQYF. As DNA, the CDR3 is TGTGCCAGCAGCCTCCAAGAGACCCAGTACTTC.

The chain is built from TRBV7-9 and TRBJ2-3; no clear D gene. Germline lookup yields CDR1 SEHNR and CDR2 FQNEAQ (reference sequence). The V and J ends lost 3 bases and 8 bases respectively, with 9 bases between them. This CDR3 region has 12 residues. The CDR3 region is CASSLETGTQYF. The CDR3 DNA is TGTGCCAGCAGCTTGGAGACGGGTACGCAGTATTTT.

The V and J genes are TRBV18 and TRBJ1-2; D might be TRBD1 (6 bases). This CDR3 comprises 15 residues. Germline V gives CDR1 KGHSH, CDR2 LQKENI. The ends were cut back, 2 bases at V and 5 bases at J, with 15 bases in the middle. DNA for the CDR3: TGTGCCAGCTCACCAGAGGTCCAGGGGAGATATGGCTACACCTTC. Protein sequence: CASSPEVQGRYGYTF.

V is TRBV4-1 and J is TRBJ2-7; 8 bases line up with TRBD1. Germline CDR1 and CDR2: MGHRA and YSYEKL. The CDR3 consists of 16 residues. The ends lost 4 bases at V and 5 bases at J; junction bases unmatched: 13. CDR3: CASSRLEGQGIHEQYF. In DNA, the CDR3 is TGCGCCAGCAGCCGATTGGAAGGACAGGGCATCCACGAGCAGTACTTC.

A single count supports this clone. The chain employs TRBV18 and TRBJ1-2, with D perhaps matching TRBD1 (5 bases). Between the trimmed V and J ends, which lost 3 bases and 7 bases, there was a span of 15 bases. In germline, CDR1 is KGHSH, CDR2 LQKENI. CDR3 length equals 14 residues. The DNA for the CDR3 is TGTGCCAGCTCACCGGAAGGGGCCTCGTCTGGCTACACCTTC. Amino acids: CASSPEGASSGYTF.

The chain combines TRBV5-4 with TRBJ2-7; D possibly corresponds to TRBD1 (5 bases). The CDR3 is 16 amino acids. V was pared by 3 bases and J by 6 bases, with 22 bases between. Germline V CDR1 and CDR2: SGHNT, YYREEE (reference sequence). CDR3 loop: CASSSFKGSGYSEQYF. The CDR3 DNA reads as TGTGCCAGCAGCTCCTTTAAGGGGTCAGGGTACTCCGAGCAGTACTTC.

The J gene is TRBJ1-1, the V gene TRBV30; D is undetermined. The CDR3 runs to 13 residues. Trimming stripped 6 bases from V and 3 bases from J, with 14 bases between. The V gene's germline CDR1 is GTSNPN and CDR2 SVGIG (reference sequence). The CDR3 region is CACDQSGDTEAFF. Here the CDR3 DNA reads TGTGCCTGCGATCAGTCCGGGGACACTGAAGCTTTCTTT.

CDR3 loop: CASSQKDRDGGYTF. In DNA, the CDR3 is TGTGCCAGCAGCCAAAAGGACAGGGACGGCGGCTACACCTTC. The V gene is TRBV3-1 (or the pseudogene TRBV3-2), the J gene TRBJ1-2, with 8 nucleotides matching TRBD1. This CDR3 comprises 14 residues. The germline V gene has CDR1 LGHDT and CDR2 YNNKEL (reference sequence). V lost 2 bases, J lost 8 bases, and 7 bases stayed unmatched.

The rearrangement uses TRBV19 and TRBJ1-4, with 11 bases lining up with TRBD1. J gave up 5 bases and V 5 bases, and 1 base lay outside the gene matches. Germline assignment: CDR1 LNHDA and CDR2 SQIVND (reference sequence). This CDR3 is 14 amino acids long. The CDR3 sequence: CASSGTGGNEKLFF. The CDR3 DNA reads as TGTGCCAGTAGTGGGACAGGGGGGAATGAAAAACTGTTTTTT.

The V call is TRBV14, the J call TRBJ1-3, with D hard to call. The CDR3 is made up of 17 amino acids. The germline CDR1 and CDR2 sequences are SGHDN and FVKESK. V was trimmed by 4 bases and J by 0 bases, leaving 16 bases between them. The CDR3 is CASSLTRTGYSGNTIYF. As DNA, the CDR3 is TGTGCCAGCAGCCTTACACGGACGGGGTACTCTGGAAACACCATATATTTT.

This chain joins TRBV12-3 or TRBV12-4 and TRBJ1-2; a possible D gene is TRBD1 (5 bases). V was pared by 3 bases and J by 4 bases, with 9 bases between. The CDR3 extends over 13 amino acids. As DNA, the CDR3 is TGTGCCAGCAGTTTGGGTCAGGGCTATGGCTACACCTTC. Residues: CASSLGQGYGYTF.

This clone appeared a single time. The CDR3, as DNA: TGTGCCAGTACTATCGGAGGTTATAGCAATCAGCCCCAGCATTTT. This sequence encodes CASTIGGYSNQPQHF. V and J are TRBV19 and TRBJ1-5, with D unresolved. V was shortened by 7 bases and J by 0 bases, with 13 bases between the two germline ends. Germline CDR1 is LNHDA and CDR2 is SQIVND (reference sequence). CDR3 length equals 15 residues. The whole variable domain, remainder taken from reference TRBV19 and TRBJ1-5, is DGGITQSPKYLFRKEGQNVTLSCEQNLNHDAMYWYRQDPGQGLRLIYYSQIVNDFQKGDIAEGYSVSREKKESFPLTVTSAQKNPTAFYLCASTIGGYSNQPQHFGDGTRLSIL.

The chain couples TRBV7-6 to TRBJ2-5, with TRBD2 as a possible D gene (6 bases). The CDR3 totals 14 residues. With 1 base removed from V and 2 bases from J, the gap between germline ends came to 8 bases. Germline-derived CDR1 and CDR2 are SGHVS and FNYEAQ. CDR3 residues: CASSLVGGQETQYF. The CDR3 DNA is TGTGCCAGCAGCTTAGTCGGGGGTCAAGAGACCCAGTACTTC. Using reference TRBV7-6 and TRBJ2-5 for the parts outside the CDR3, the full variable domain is GAGVSQSPRYKVTKRGQDVALRCDPISGHVSLYWYRQALGQGPEFLTYFNYEAQQDKSGLPNDRFSAERPEGSISTLTIQRTEQRDSAMYRCASSLVGGQETQYFGPGTRLLVL.

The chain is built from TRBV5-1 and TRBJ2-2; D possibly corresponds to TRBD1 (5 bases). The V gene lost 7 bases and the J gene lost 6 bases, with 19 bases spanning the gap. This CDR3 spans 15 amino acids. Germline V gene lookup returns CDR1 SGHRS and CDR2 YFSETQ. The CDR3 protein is CASRPTQTAPGELFF. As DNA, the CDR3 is TGCGCCAGCCGCCCCACCCAGACAGCCCCCGGGGAGCTGTTTTTT.

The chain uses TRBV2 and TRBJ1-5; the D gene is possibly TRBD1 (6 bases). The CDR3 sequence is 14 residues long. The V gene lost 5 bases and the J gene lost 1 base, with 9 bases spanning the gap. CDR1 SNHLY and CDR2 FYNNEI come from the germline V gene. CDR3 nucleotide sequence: TGTGCCAGCAGTCCTCAGGGGAGCAATCAGCCCCAGCATTTT. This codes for CASSPQGSNQPQHF.

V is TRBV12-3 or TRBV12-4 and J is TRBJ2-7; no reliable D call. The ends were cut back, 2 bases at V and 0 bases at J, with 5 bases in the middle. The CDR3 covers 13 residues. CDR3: CASSLSSSYEQYF. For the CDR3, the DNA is TGTGCCAGCAGTTTATCCTCCTCCTACGAGCAGTACTTC.

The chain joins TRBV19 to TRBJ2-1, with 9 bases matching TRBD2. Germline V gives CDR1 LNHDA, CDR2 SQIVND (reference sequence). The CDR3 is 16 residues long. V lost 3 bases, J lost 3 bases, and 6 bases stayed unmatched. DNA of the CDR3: TGTGCCAGTAGTATCCGGCAAGCGGGGGGCTACAATGAGCAGTTCTTC. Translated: CASSIRQAGGYNEQFF.

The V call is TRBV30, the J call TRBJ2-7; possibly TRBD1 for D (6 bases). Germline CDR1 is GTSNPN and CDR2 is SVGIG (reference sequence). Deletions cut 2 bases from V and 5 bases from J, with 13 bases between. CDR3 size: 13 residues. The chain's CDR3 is CAWSLGQIDEQYF. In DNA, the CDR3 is TGTGCCTGGAGTCTCGGACAGATCGACGAGCAGTACTTC.